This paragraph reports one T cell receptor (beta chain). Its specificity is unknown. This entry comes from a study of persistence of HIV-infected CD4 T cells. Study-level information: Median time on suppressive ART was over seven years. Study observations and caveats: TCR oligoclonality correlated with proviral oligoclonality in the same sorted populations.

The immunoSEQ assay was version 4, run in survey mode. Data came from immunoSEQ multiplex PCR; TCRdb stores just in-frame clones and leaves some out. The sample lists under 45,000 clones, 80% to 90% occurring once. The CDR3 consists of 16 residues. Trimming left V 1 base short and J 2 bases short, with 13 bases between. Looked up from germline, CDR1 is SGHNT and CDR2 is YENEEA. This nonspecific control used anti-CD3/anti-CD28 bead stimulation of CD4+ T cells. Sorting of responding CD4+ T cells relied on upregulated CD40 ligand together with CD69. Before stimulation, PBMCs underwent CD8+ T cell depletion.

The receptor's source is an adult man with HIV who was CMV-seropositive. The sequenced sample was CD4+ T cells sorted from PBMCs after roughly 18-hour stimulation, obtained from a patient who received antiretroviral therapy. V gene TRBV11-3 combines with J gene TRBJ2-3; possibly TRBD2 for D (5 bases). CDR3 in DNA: TGTGCCAGCAGCTTAGGCCTTGGCGGGCACACAGATACGCAGTATTTT. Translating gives CASSLGLGGHTDTQYF.